This TCR beta chain was obtained from a study of Ad26.COV2.S vaccination and SARS-CoV-2 variants. Study at large: Donor got 5x10^10 or 1x10^11 viral particles of Ad26.COV2.S. The study, taken as a whole, reports: Higher spike-specific TCR breadth was found in vaccine recipients than in placebo recipients.

Treatment here: about 20 received Ad26.COV2.S at low or high dose, single or two shots; roughly five received placebo; per-sample allocation not given. Day 63 after the first injection of vaccine or placebo was the sampling time. Generated by immunoSEQ multiplex PCR, the TCRdb table keeps only in-frame clones and is missing some. This sample has a few hundred thousand clones, with around 90% found just once. The sample holds one count of this clone. What it binds is not known. Losses at the gene ends were 8 bases for V and 4 bases for J; bases not matched to a gene: 11. Germline loops: CDR1 SGHAT, CDR2 FQNNGV. The CDR3 is 17 residues long.

V is TRBV11-2 and J is TRBJ2-7; 16 bases are shared with TRBD2. This sequence originates from a person between 18 and 65 years old who received the Ad26.COV2.S COVID-19 vaccine or a placebo. The sample was peripheral blood, taken in a trial of Ad26.COV2.S vaccine versus placebo. CDR3 residues: CASDSGTSGRAGYEQYF. The CDR3 DNA is TGTGCCAGCGACTCCGGGACTAGCGGGAGGGCCGGGTACGAGCAGTACTTC.